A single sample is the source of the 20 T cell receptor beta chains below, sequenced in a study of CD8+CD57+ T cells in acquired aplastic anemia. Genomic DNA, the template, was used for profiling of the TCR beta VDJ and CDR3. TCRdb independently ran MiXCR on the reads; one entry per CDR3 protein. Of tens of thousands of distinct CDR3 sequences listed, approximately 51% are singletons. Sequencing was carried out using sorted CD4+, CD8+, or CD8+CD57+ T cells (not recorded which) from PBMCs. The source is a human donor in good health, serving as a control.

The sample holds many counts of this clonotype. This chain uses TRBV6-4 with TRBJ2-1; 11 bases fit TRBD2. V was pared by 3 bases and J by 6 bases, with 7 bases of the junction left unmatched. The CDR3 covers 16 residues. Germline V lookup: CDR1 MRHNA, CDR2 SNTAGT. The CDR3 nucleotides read TGTGCCAGCAGTGAGTGGGTTAGCGGGGGGGCCAATGAGCAGTTCTTC. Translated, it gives CASSEWVSGGANEQFF.

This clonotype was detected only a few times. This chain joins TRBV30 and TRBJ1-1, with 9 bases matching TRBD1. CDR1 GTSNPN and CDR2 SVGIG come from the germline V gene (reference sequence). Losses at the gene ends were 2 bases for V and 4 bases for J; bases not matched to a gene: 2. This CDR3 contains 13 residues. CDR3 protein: CAWSMTGGTEAFF. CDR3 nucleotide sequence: TGTGCCTGGAGTATGACAGGGGGCACTGAAGCTTTCTTT.

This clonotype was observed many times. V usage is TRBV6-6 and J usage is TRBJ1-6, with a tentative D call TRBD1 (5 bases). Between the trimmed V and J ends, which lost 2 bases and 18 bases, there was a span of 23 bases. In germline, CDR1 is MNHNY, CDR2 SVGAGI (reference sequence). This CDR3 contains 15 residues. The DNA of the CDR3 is TGTGCCAGCAGTTACCATCGCCCCTACGAGGGGAAACCCCACTTT. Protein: CASSYHRPYEGKPHF.

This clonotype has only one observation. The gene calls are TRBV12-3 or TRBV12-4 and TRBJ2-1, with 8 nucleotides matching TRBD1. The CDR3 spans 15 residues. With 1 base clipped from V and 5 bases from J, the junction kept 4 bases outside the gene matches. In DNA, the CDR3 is TGTGCCAGCAGTTTAGATGGACAGGGTGACAATGAGCAGTTCTTC. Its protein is CASSLDGQGDNEQFF.

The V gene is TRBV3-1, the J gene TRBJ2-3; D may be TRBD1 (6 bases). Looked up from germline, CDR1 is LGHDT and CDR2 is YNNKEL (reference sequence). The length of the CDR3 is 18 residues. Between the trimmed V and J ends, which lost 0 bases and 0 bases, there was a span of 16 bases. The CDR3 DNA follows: TGTGCCAGCAGCCAAGAGGGACAACTAGTAAGGAGCACAGATACGCAGTATTTT. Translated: CASSQEGQLVRSTDTQYF.

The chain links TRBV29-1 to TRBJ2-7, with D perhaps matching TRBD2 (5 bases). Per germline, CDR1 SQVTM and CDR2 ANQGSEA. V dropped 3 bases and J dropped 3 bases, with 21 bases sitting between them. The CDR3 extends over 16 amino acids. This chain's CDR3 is CSVDIARRSGYYEQYF. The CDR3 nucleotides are TGCAGCGTTGACATCGCGCGCAGATCGGGATACTACGAGCAGTACTTC.

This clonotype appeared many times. The CDR3 is CASSMGSPGEAFF. The CDR3, as DNA: TGTGCCAGTAGTATGGGGTCTCCTGGTGAAGCTTTCTTT. This chain links TRBV19 with TRBJ1-1; D gene uncertain. Germline loops: CDR1 LNHDA, CDR2 SQIVND (reference sequence). V dropped 3 bases and J dropped 7 bases, with 12 bases sitting between them. The CDR3 runs to 13 residues.

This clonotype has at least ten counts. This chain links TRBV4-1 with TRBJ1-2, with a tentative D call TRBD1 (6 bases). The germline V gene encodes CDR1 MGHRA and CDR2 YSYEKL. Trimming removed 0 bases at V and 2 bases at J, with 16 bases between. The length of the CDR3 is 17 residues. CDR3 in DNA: TGCGCCAGCAGCCAAGATCCCGGGGGCCGGGGCAACTATGGCTACACCTTC. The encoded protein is CASSQDPGGRGNYGYTF.

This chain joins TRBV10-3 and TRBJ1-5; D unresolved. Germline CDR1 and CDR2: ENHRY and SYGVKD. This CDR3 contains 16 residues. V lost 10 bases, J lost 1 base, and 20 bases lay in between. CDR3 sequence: CASSLNMGGSNQPQHF. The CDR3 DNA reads TGTGCCAGCAGCCTAAACATGGGTGGAAGCAATCAGCCCCAGCATTTT.

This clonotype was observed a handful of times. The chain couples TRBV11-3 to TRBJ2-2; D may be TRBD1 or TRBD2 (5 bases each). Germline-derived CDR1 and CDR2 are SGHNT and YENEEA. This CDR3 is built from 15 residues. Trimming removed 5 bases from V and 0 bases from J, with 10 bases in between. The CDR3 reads CASSLGPSNTGELFF. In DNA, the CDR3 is TGTGCCAGCAGCCTGGGACCTTCGAACACCGGGGAGCTGTTTTTT.

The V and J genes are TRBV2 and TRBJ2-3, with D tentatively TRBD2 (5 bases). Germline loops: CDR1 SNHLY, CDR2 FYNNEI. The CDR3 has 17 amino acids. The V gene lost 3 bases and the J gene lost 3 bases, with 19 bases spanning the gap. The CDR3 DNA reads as TGTGCCAGCAGTGATCTTAGGCCGGGGATCCAAACAGATACGCAGTATTTT. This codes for CASSDLRPGIQTDTQYF. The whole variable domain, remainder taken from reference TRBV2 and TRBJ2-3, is EPEVTQTPSHQVTQMGQEVILRCVPISNHLYFYWYRQILGQKVEFLVSFYNNEISEKSEIFDDQFSVERPDGSNFTLKIRSTKLEDSAMYFCASSDLRPGIQTDTQYFGPGTRLTVL.

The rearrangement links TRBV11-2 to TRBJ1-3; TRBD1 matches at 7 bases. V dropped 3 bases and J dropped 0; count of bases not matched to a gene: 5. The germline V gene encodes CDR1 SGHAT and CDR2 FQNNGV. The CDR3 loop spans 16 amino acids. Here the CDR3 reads CASSFEGARSGNTIYF. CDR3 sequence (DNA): TGTGCCAGCAGCTTCGAGGGGGCGCGCTCTGGAAACACCATATATTTT. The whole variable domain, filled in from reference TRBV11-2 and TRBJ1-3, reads EAGVAQSPRYKIIEKRQSVAFWCNPISGHATLYWYQQILGQGPKLLIQFQNNGVVDDSQLPKDRFSAERLKGVDSTLKIQPAKLEDSAVYLCASSFEGARSGNTIYFGEGSWLTVV.

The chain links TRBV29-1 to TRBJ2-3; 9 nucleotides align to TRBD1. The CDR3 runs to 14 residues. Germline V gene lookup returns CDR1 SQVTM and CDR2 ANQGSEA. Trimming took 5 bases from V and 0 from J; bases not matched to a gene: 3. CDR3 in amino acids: CSVIDRGSTDTQYF. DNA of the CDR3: TGCAGCGTTATCGACAGGGGGAGCACAGATACGCAGTATTTT.

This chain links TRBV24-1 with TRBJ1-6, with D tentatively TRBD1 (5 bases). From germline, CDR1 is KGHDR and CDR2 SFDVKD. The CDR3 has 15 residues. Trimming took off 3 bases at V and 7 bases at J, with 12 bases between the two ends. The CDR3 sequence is CATSDRTWGNSPLHF. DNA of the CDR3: TGTGCCACCAGTGATCGGACTTGGGGGAATTCACCCCTCCACTTT.

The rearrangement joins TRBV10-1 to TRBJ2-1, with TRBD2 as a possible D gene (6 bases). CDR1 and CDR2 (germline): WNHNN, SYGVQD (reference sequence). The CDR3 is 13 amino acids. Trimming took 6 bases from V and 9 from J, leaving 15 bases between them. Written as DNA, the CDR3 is TGCGCCAGCAGCTTGAGACTAGTCGGTGAGCAGTTCTTC. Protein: CASSLRLVGEQFF.

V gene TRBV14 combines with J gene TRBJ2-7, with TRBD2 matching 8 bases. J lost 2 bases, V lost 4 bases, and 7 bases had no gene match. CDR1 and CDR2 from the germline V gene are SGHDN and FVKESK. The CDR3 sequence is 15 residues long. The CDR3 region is CASSPQAGAPYEQYF. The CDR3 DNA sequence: TGTGCCAGCAGCCCTCAAGCGGGGGCACCCTACGAGCAGTACTTC.

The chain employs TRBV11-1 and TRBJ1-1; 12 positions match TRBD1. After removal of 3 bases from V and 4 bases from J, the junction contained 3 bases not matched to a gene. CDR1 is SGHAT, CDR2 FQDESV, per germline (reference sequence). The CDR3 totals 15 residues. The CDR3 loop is CASSFPGQGATEAFF. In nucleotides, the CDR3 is TGTGCCAGCAGCTTTCCGGGACAGGGGGCCACTGAAGCTTTCTTT.

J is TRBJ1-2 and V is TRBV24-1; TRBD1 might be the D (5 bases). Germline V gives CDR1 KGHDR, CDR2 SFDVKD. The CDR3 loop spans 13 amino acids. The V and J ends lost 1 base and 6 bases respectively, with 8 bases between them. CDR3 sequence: CATSDLSGNGYTF. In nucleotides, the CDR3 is TGTGCCACCAGTGATTTATCAGGGAATGGCTACACCTTC.

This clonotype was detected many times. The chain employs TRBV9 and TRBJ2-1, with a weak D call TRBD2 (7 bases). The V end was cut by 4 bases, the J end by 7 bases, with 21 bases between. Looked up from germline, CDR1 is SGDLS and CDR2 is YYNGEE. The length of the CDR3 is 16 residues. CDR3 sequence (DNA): TGTGCCAGCAGCATGACGGGGGGCCGTTCTGATAATGAGCAGTTCTTC. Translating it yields CASSMTGGRSDNEQFF. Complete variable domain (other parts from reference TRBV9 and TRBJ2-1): DSGVTQTPKHLITATGQRVTLRCSPRSGDLSVYWYQQSLDQGLQFLIQYYNGEERAKGNILERFSAQQFPDLHSELNLSSLELGDSALYFCASSMTGGRSDNEQFFGPGTRLTVL.

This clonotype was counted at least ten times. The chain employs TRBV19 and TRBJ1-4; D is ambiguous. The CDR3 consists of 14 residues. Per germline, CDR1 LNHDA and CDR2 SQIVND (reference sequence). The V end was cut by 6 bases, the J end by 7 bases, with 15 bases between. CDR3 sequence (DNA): TGTGCCAGTAGGTCAGCGGGGTTATCTGAAAAACTGTTTTTT. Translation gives CASRSAGLSEKLFF.